What follows are 29 T cell receptor beta chains derived from one specimen sequenced in a study of blood T cell repertoires in COVID-19. Clones were sequenced by immunoSEQ multiplex PCR, and TCRdb holds only the in-frame ones, with some missing. The table shows around 62,000 clones, with approximately 90% occurring only once. Specimen: peripheral blood. These receptors all stem from a man between 60 and 75 years old with acute or convalescent COVID-19.

V gene TRBV6-4 combines with J gene TRBJ2-1; TRBD1 matches 7 bases. J gave up 2 bases and V 5 bases, and 6 bases lay outside the gene matches. CDR1 and CDR2 (germline): MRHNA, SNTAGT. The CDR3 has 15 amino acids. CDR3 nucleotides: TGTGCCAGCAGTCGGGACAGCAACCCCTACAATGAGCAGTTCTTC. Residues: CASSRDSNPYNEQFF.

V and J are TRBV25-1 and TRBJ2-7, with D possibly being TRBD1 (6 bases). The V end lost 5 bases, the J end lost 2 bases, and 10 bases lay between the germline ends. This CDR3 has 13 residues. Germline CDR1 MGHDK, CDR2 SYGVNS. CDR3 sequence (DNA): TGTGCCAGCAGTCGGGCAGGGGCCTACGAGCAGTACTTC. This codes for CASSRAGAYEQYF.

The rearrangement joins TRBV4-2 to TRBJ2-3; a possible D gene is TRBD1 (6 bases). The CDR3 has 17 residues. Germline V gene lookup returns CDR1 LGHNA and CDR2 YNFKEQ. V gave up 1 base and J gave up 1 base, with 15 bases separating them. For the CDR3, the DNA is TGTGCCAGCAGCCAAGGCAGACAGGTGCAAGGCACAGATACGCAGTATTTT. Protein product: CASSQGRQVQGTDTQYF.

Sample share makes this clone medium-sized (0.01 to 0.1%). This chain joins TRBV6-2 or TRBV6-3 and TRBJ2-1; D is uncertain. CDR1 and CDR2 (germline): MNHEY, SVGEGT. V was clipped by 0 bases and J by 6 bases, with 9 bases between them. CDR3 size: 14 residues. CDR3 region: CASSYSIRSNEQFF. CDR3 sequence (DNA): TGTGCCAGCAGTTACTCGATTCGCAGCAATGAGCAGTTCTTC.

The gene calls are TRBV12-5 and TRBJ1-1, with 7 bases that match TRBD1. The CDR3 covers 15 residues. J gave up 4 bases and V 4 bases, and 9 bases lay outside the gene matches. Per the germline V gene, CDR1 is LGHNT and CDR2 is FRNRAP. CDR3 residues: CASGSDRQGVTEAFF. The CDR3 DNA sequence: TGTGCTAGTGGTTCCGATCGACAGGGCGTCACTGAAGCTTTCTTT. The full variable domain, completed using reference TRBV12-5 and TRBJ1-1, is DARVTQTPRHKVTEMGQEVTMRCQPILGHNTVFWYRQTMMQGLELLAYFRNRAPLDDSGMPKDRFSAEMPDATLATLKIQPSEPRDSAVYFCASGSDRQGVTEAFFGQGTRLTVV.

The chain links TRBV4-1 to TRBJ1-5; 8 positions agree with TRBD1. The junction had 8 bases not matched to a gene; V was cut back by 1 base and J by 0 bases. The CDR3 is 18 amino acids. Looked up from germline, CDR1 is MGHRA and CDR2 is YSYEKL. The CDR3 region is CASSQVRTGTYSNQPQHF. The CDR3 DNA is TGCGCCAGCAGCCAAGTGAGGACAGGGACTTATAGCAATCAGCCCCAGCATTTT.

CDR3 DNA sequence: TGTGCCAGCAGCAAGACCCCCGGACAGGGCTACGAGCAGTACTTC. Protein product: CASSKTPGQGYEQYF. The V and J genes are TRBV4-2 and TRBJ2-7; 8 nucleotides match TRBD1. After removal of 5 bases from V and 3 bases from J, the junction contained 9 bases not matched to a gene. The CDR3 sequence is 15 residues long. Germline CDR1 and CDR2: LGHNA and YNFKEQ.

The chain uses TRBV27 and TRBJ2-2; 8 positions match TRBD1. The CDR3 is 14 amino acids. Trimming at V came to 6 bases and at J to 10 bases, leaving 10 bases not matched to a gene. Germline values: CDR1 MNHEY, CDR2 SMNVEV (reference sequence). CDR3: CASRFQGAGEELFF. Here the CDR3 DNA reads TGTGCCAGCAGGTTTCAGGGGGCTGGGGAGGAGCTGTTTTTT.

This sequence joins TRBV5-3 and TRBJ1-6; 7 bases line up with TRBD1. TRBV5-3 is filed as an ORF, its function uncertain. This CDR3 spans 16 amino acids. With V trimmed by 3 bases and J by 6 bases, 9 bases remained unmatched. The CDR3 sequence: CARSSEGDSSNSPLHF. In DNA form, the CDR3 reads TGTGCCAGAAGCTCAGAAGGGGACAGCTCTAATTCACCCCTCCACTTT.

This chain joins TRBV7-9 and TRBJ2-1; D possibly corresponds to TRBD2 (5 bases). The CDR3 is 15 amino acids. Trimming pared 5 bases from V and 2 bases from J, leaving 13 bases between. Germline values: CDR1 SEHNR, CDR2 FQNEAQ (reference sequence). CDR3 residues: CASSREANPYNEQFF. CDR3 bases: TGTGCCAGCAGCCGGGAAGCTAACCCCTACAATGAGCAGTTCTTC.

This chain uses TRBV7-9 with TRBJ1-1; unclear D gene. The germline V and J ends were trimmed by 3 bases and 4 bases, with 15 bases remaining between them. This CDR3 has 15 amino acids. Germline-derived CDR1 and CDR2 are SEHNR and FQNEAQ (reference sequence). Here the CDR3 reads CASSFSTPGSTEAFF. The CDR3 nucleotides are TGTGCCAGCAGCTTCAGTACCCCGGGTTCCACTGAAGCTTTCTTT.

The chain couples TRBV4-3 to TRBJ2-1; the match to TRBD2 covers 9 bases. Trimming at V came to 0 bases and at J to 10 bases, leaving 13 bases not matched to a gene. Germline CDR1 reads LGHNA; CDR2 reads YSLEER. The CDR3 runs 17 residues. DNA for the CDR3: TGCGCCAGCAGCCAAGATGGGGGGACTAGCCCGCGGGACGAGCAGTTCTTC. Translated, it gives CASSQDGGTSPRDEQFF.

For the CDR3, the DNA is TGTGCCAGCAGAACGACCGGGACATCGGTGTTCACTAATGAAAAACTGTTTTTT. It codes for CASRTTGTSVFTNEKLFF. V usage is TRBV27 and J usage is TRBJ1-4, with D tentatively TRBD1 (6 bases). The V and J ends lost 6 bases and 2 bases respectively, with 22 bases between them. The CDR3 loop spans 18 amino acids. CDR1 MNHEY and CDR2 SMNVEV come from the germline V gene (reference sequence).

The gene calls are TRBV6-2 or TRBV6-3 and TRBJ1-2; 11 nucleotides align to TRBD1. Germline V CDR1 and CDR2: MNHEY, SVGEGT. With V trimmed by 5 bases and J by 3 bases, 5 bases remained unmatched. The CDR3 consists of 15 residues. CDR3 sequence reads: CASSPGQGAYYGYTF. In DNA, the CDR3 is TGTGCCAGCAGTCCCGGACAGGGGGCATACTATGGCTACACCTTC.

For this clone: The same CDR3 is also encoded by other DNA sequences in this sample. This sequence joins TRBV11-2 and TRBJ1-6, with D possibly TRBD1 on 5 matching bases. The germline V and J ends were trimmed by 5 bases and 12 bases, with 11 bases remaining between them. CDR1 and CDR2 from the germline V gene are SGHAT and FQNNGV. This CDR3 region has 12 residues. CDR3 in DNA: TGTGCCAGCAGCGCCCCCGACAGACCCCTCCACTTT. This encodes CASSAPDRPLHF.

J is TRBJ2-7 and V is TRBV6-2 or TRBV6-3, with a tentative D call TRBD2 (5 bases). The germline V gene encodes CDR1 MNHEY and CDR2 SVGEGT. V lost 2 bases and J 0 bases, leaving 20 bases between the germline ends. CDR3 size: 18 residues. The CDR3 nucleotides read TGTGCCAGCAGTTACAAGGTTGGGGTCGGGAAAAGCTCCTACGAGCAGTACTTC. Translated: CASSYKVGVGKSSYEQYF.

The rearrangement links TRBV10-3 to TRBJ2-2; 8 bases align to TRBD2. This CDR3 contains 17 residues. The germline gives CDR1 ENHRY, CDR2 SYGVKD. Trimming at V came to 8 bases and at J to 4 bases, leaving 15 bases not matched to a gene. The CDR3 DNA sequence: TGTGCCATCGGCGACCCTCCGGGGAGCGGGGGCACCGGGGAGCTGTTTTTT. Protein product: CAIGDPPGSGGTGELFF.

A single count supports this clone. This chain links TRBV19 with TRBJ1-4, with a possible D match to TRBD1 (5 bases). In germline, CDR1 is LNHDA, CDR2 SQIVND (reference sequence). CDR3 length equals 14 residues. V was trimmed by 2 bases and J by 8 bases, leaving 12 bases between them. The CDR3 region is CASSIRGIVEKLFF. DNA of the CDR3: TGTGCCAGTAGTATAAGGGGAATAGTAGAAAAACTGTTTTTT.

This sequence joins TRBV5-1 and TRBJ2-3; weak D call: TRBD1 (6 bases). Germline CDR1 and CDR2: SGHRS and YFSETQ. V lost 3 bases and J lost 1, with 9 bases in between. This CDR3 is 14 amino acids long. The CDR3 DNA is TGCGCCAGCAGCTCAAAGGGGGGCACAGATACGCAGTATTTT. Encoded protein: CASSSKGGTDTQYF. Supplemented by reference TRBV5-1 and TRBJ2-3, the full variable domain reads KAGVTQTPRYLIKTRGQQVTLSCSPISGHRSVSWYQQTPGQGLQFLFEYFSETQRNKGNFPGRFSGRQFSNSRSEMNVSTLELGDSALYLCASSSKGGTDTQYFGPGTRLTVL.

The chain is built from TRBV27 and TRBJ1-2; a possible D gene is TRBD1 (6 bases). Trimming removed 5 bases from V and 6 bases from J, with 16 bases in between. Germline V gene data show CDR1 as MNHEY and CDR2 as SMNVEV (reference sequence). The CDR3 contains 14 residues. The CDR3 DNA reads TGTGCCAGCAGTCCCAACACAGGGTATCATGGCTACACCTTC. It is translated as CASSPNTGYHGYTF.

The rearrangement joins TRBV6-5 to TRBJ2-1, with 9 bases matching TRBD2. Germline V CDR1 and CDR2: MNHEY, SVGAGI. The V and J ends lost 6 bases and 0 bases, in that order; junction bases with no gene match: 3. The CDR3 loop spans 15 amino acids. The CDR3 region is CASRPLAGSYNEQFF. The CDR3 coding sequence is TGTGCCAGCAGACCACTAGCGGGCTCCTACAATGAGCAGTTCTTC.

The chain uses TRBV14 and TRBJ1-2; TRBD1 is a possible D gene (5 bases). V was trimmed by 1 base and J by 4 bases, leaving 7 bases between them. The CDR3 totals 13 residues. Germline CDR1 SGHDN, CDR2 FVKESK. DNA for the CDR3: TGTGCCAGCAGCCAAGGGGGCGTCTATGGCTACACCTTC. Translating it yields CASSQGGVYGYTF.

The V and J genes are TRBV5-4 and TRBJ2-5, with 7 bases aligning to TRBD1. In germline, CDR1 is SGHNT, CDR2 YYREEE (reference sequence). The CDR3 is 13 residues long. V shed 3 bases and J 5 bases; nucleotides not matched to a gene: 4. In DNA, the CDR3 is TGTGCCAGCAGCTCGGACAGGCGGGAGACCCAGTACTTC. Amino acid sequence: CASSSDRRETQYF. The variable domain in full, with the rest retrieved from reference TRBV5-4 and TRBJ2-5, is ETGVTQSPTHLIKTRGQQVTLRCSSQSGHNTVSWYQQALGQGPQFIFQYYREEENGRGNFPPRFSGLQFPNYSSELNVNALELDDSALYLCASSSDRRETQYFGPGTRLLVL.

The rearrangement joins TRBV30 to TRBJ1-2; 7 bases agree with TRBD1. This CDR3 contains 12 residues. Germline V gives CDR1 GTSNPN, CDR2 SVGIG (reference sequence). Unmatched junction bases numbered 7, after V lost 4 bases and J lost 8 bases. CDR3 loop: CAWTDRASGYTF. The CDR3, as DNA: TGTGCCTGGACCGACAGGGCCTCCGGCTACACCTTC.

CDR3: CASSLGLAGTDTQYF. DNA of the CDR3: TGTGCCAGCAGCTTAGGACTAGCGGGCACAGATACGCAGTATTTT. The chain is built from TRBV7-3 and TRBJ2-3, with TRBD2 matching 10 bases. The CDR3 has 15 amino acids. V lost 2 bases to trimming and J lost 1 base; unmatched junction nucleotides: 0. Germline CDR1 is SGHTA and CDR2 is FQGTGA.

The chain carries TRBV27 and TRBJ2-3, with 10 nucleotides matching TRBD2. This CDR3 is 16 amino acids long. CDR1 is MNHEY, CDR2 SMNVEV, per germline (reference sequence). Germline trimming cut 5 bases from V and 1 base from J; bases unmatched to any gene: 6. CDR3 sequence (DNA): TGTGCCAGCAGTGTACAGGGGACTAGCGGCACAGATACGCAGTATTTT. This sequence encodes CASSVQGTSGTDTQYF.

This sequence joins TRBV2 and TRBJ2-2; D ambiguous. V dropped 1 base and J dropped 5 bases, with 5 bases sitting between them. The germline V gene has CDR1 SNHLY and CDR2 FYNNEI. The CDR3 length is 13 residues. The CDR3 is CASSEVGTGELFF. In DNA form, the CDR3 reads TGTGCCAGCAGTGAAGTCGGGACCGGGGAGCTGTTTTTT.

The chain carries TRBV4-2 and TRBJ1-5; D is undetermined. This CDR3 spans 16 amino acids. Per germline, CDR1 LGHNA and CDR2 YNFKEQ. The ends were cut back, 3 bases at V and 0 bases at J, with 12 bases in the middle. The CDR3 bases are TGTGCCAGCAGCCACGCGGGGAAGGATAGCAATCAGCCCCAGCATTTT. It encodes CASSHAGKDSNQPQHF.

J is TRBJ1-3 and V is TRBV30, with D perhaps TRBD1 (5 bases). This CDR3 has 14 amino acids. The V and J ends lost 7 bases and 0 bases respectively, with 13 bases between them. Germline V gene sequence: CDR1 GTSNPN, CDR2 SVGIG (reference sequence). DNA for the CDR3: TGTGCCTATCAGGGCTCTCTCTCTGGAAACACCATATATTTT. This sequence encodes CAYQGSLSGNTIYF.